This T cell receptor beta chain was observed in a study of T cell repertoires in cytomegalovirus infection. Study-wide context: Signatures in public TCR beta sequences pointed to both CMV infection and matching HLA type. Study-wide results and limits: CMV-specific TCR beta clonotypes restricted by HLA-C were the ones dominating the ex vivo response. Based on cumulative public TCR beta family frequency, carriers of CMV plus the relevant HLA were identified.

This clonotype was seen only a few times. The antigen is unknown. TCRdb used MiXCR to reprocess the reads, holding one entry per CDR3 protein. The sample holds approximately 300,000 distinct CDR3 sequences, around 25% seen once. CDR3 length: 14 amino acids. The V and J ends lost 9 bases and 0 bases respectively, with 14 bases between them. Per the germline V gene, CDR1 is SGHTS and CDR2 is YDEGEE. Here the sequenced sample was cultured PBMCs, taken from culture after CMV antigen stimulation. The TCR comes from a human donor in good health (CMV status not recorded). Some clones in this sample may be carry-over from other donors' samples. This chain uses TRBV5-8 with TRBJ2-3; perhaps D is TRBD1 or TRBD2 (5 bases each). The CDR3 reads CATRGGLSTDTQYF. The CDR3 bases are TGTGCCACCCGGGGCGGGTTAAGCACAGATACGCAGTATTTT.